These T cell receptor beta chains were read from a single sample in a study of blood T cell repertoires in COVID-19. Generated by immunoSEQ multiplex PCR, the TCRdb table keeps only in-frame clones and is missing some. The sample consists of 150,000 to 200,000 clones, around 85% of them appearing once. The sample taken for sequencing was peripheral blood. All receptors come from a man between 65 and 85 years old with active or convalescent COVID-19. CDR3s include the opening cysteine and the closing phenylalanine or tryptophan. A D gene is named only where the DNA matches it firmly. Some rows have no size entry. The others give once, few or many, or a class for an expanded clone.

j_call v_call d_call clone_size cdr3_nt cdr3_aa
TRBJ2-3 TRBV9 TRBD1 NA TGTGCCAGCAGCCCGCGGACAGGGATGGACACGCAGTATTTT CASSPRTGMDTQYF
TRBJ2-1 TRBV9 NA NA TGTGCCAGCAGCGTAGGGGGGGTTGTTGACAATGAGCAGTTCTTC CASSVGGVVDNEQFF
TRBJ1-6 TRBV6-1 NA NA TGTGCCAGCAGTGACAGGGTAGACTCACCCCTCCACTTT CASSDRVDSPLHF
TRBJ1-6 TRBV5-6 NA NA TGTGCCAGCAGCTTGGGAGCCAGGCCGGGATCACCCCTCCACTTT CASSLGARPGSPLHF
TRBJ2-1 TRBV27 TRBD2 NA TGTGCCAGCAGTTCGACTAGCGGGAGTTGGGATGAGCAGTTCTTC CASSSTSGSWDEQFF
TRBJ1-3 TRBV9 NA NA TGTGCCAGCAGCCCCCCCGGGGGTCGAAACTCTGGAAACACCATATATTTT CASSPPGGRNSGNTIYF
TRBJ2-2 TRBV2 NA NA TGTGCCAGCAGTCATAGTCGGACAGAACCGAACACCGGGGAGCTGTTTTTT CASSHSRTEPNTGELFF
TRBJ2-2 TRBV19 TRBD1 NA TGTGCCAGTAGTATAGATCGGGACAGGGGCTCGAACACCGGGGAGCTGTTTTTT CASSIDRDRGSNTGELFF
TRBJ1-1 TRBV28 NA NA TGTGCCAGCAGGGAATACAGGGTAACTGAAGCTTTCTTT CASREYRVTEAFF
TRBJ1-3 TRBV3-1/TRBV3-2 NA NA TGTGCCAGCAGCCAGCGCACCCCCAGGGGCAGTGGAAACACCATATATTTT CASSQRTPRGSGNTIYF
TRBJ2-2 TRBV21-1 NA few TGTGCCAGCAGCTTCCAGTTCACCGGGGAGCTGTTTTTT CASSFQFTGELFF
TRBJ2-7 TRBV10-3 TRBD2 NA TGTGCCATCAGTGAGTCGGGACTAGCGGGAGTCGAGCAGTACTTC CAISESGLAGVEQYF
TRBJ1-6 TRBV7-2 NA NA TGTGCCAGCAGCTTAGAGTCCGGGGGACGCAATTCACCCCTCCACTTT CASSLESGGRNSPLHF
TRBJ2-5 TRBV7-2 NA NA TGTGCCAGCAGCTCGAATCTGGCAGGTCGGGAGACCCAGTACTTC CASSSNLAGRETQYF
TRBJ2-2 TRBV29-1 NA NA TGCAGCGTTGCGGTTTCGAACACCGGGGAGCTGTTTTTT CSVAVSNTGELFF
TRBJ1-2 TRBV2 TRBD1 NA TGTGCCAGCAGTTTCCAGACAGGGTTTGGCAATGGCTACACCTTC CASSFQTGFGNGYTF
TRBJ1-1 TRBV13 NA once TGTGCCAGCAGCCCCCCGGGTGGCGGCAAAATGAACACTGAAGCTTTCTTT CASSPPGGGKMNTEAFF
TRBJ1-2 TRBV7-9 NA NA TGTGCCAGCAGGTTTGGTGGAGCATACTATGGCTACACCTTC CASRFGGAYYGYTF
TRBJ1-5 TRBV28 NA NA TGTGCCAGCAGTTTGCCCGGGGGGCATCAGCCCCAGCATTTT CASSLPGGHQPQHF
TRBJ2-5 TRBV7-2 NA NA TGTGCCAGCAGCTTAAGAACACAAGAGACCCAGTACTTC CASSLRTQETQYF
TRBJ2-6 TRBV11-3 NA NA TGTGCCAGCAGCCCCACGGCTGGGGCCAACGTCCTGACTTTC CASSPTAGANVLTF
TRBJ1-5 TRBV27 NA NA TGTGCCAGCAGTACAGGGATGAGCAATCAGCCCCAGCATTTT CASSTGMSNQPQHF
TRBJ1-4 TRBV5-6 NA NA TGTGCCAGCAGCCAAGGGAGGTGGAATGAAAAACTGTTTTTT CASSQGRWNEKLFF
TRBJ2-1 TRBV9 NA NA TGTGCCAGCAGCCCACACACAGGCCCAAACAATGAGCAGTTCTTC CASSPHTGPNNEQFF
TRBJ2-7 TRBV9 TRBD1 NA TGTGCCAGCAGCGTTGGGACAGCGCCTTACGAGCAGTACTTC CASSVGTAPYEQYF
TRBJ1-6 TRBV3-1/TRBV3-2 NA NA TGTGCCAGCAGCCAAGGGACAAGGGGGAATTCACCCCTCCACTTT CASSQGTRGNSPLHF
TRBJ1-5 TRBV20-1 NA NA TGCAGTGCTAGTTTAGGGAGGCAGCCCCAGCATTTT CSASLGRQPQHF
TRBJ1-5 TRBV19 NA NA TGTGCCAGTAGTATTGGGTGGAGAGGTTTGGGGAGCAGCAATCAGCCCCAGCATTTT CASSIGWRGLGSSNQPQHF
TRBJ2-5 TRBV29-1 TRBD1 NA TGCAGCGTTGATCAGGGGGCGTTGGAGACCCAGTACTTC CSVDQGALETQYF
TRBJ1-1 TRBV5-1 TRBD1 NA TGCGCCAGCAGCTTGGGGACAGGGGTTTACCCTGAAGCTTTCTTT CASSLGTGVYPEAFF
TRBJ1-1 TRBV19 NA NA TGTGCCAGTAGTATGCGCACTGAAGCTTTCTTT CASSMRTEAFF
TRBJ2-3 TRBV27 NA NA TGTGCCAGCAGTAAGAGCCTAGTTTTATGGGATACGCAGTATTTT CASSKSLVLWDTQYF
TRBJ2-7 TRBV19 TRBD1 NA TGTGCCAGTAGTATTGGGGACAGGCTCTACGAGCAGTACTTC CASSIGDRLYEQYF
TRBJ2-1 TRBV5-4 TRBD2 NA TGTGCCAGCAGCTCATCGGGCGGGAGGGCCTCTTCCCAGTTCTTC CASSSSGGRASSQFF